The 15 T cell receptor beta chains below were found in one sample sequenced in a study of blood T cell repertoires in COVID-19. TCRdb keeps only in-frame clones here, not all; method: immunoSEQ multiplex PCR. The sample includes about 28,000 clones, approximately 90% of them seen just once. Sequenced sample: peripheral blood. These receptors were collected from a human donor in a cohort sampled during active COVID-19.

The V gene is TRBV19, the J gene TRBJ1-2, with D uncertain. Germline V lookup: CDR1 LNHDA, CDR2 SQIVND (reference sequence). The ends were cut back, 7 bases at V and 0 bases at J, with 3 bases in the middle. The CDR3 spans 11 residues. The CDR3 sequence is CASTSNYGYTF. The CDR3 DNA reads as TGTGCCAGTACATCTAACTATGGCTACACCTTC.

V is TRBV11-2 and J is TRBJ1-3; D is unclear. Germline CDR1 SGHAT, CDR2 FQNNGV. This CDR3 region has 16 residues. Trimming pared 4 bases from V and 0 bases from J, leaving 13 bases between. In DNA, the CDR3 is TGTGCCAGCAGCTCCTTTGACACCTACTCTGGAAACACCATATATTTT. This translates into CASSSFDTYSGNTIYF.

By its share, this clone is medium-sized. The chain links TRBV28 to TRBJ1-3, with D perhaps matching TRBD1 (6 bases). The CDR3 consists of 16 residues. Trimming cost V 2 bases and J 0 bases, with 11 bases left between them. Germline assignment: CDR1 MDHEN and CDR2 SYDVKM. The DNA of the CDR3 is TGTGCCAGCAGTTTACCTCAACAGGGCTCTGGAAACACCATATATTTT. It translates to CASSLPQQGSGNTIYF.

The V call is TRBV27, the J call TRBJ2-7; a possible D gene is TRBD2 (6 bases). Germline CDR1 MNHEY, CDR2 SMNVEV (reference sequence). The V gene lost 6 bases and the J gene lost 2 bases, with 14 bases spanning the gap. This CDR3 spans 14 amino acids. CDR3 region: CASSPSDYAYEQYF. The DNA for the CDR3 is TGTGCCAGCAGCCCATCGGACTACGCCTACGAGCAGTACTTC.

The rearrangement joins TRBV5-1 to TRBJ1-1; the D gene is possibly TRBD1 (6 bases). The CDR3 consists of 15 residues. The germline CDR1 and CDR2 sequences are SGHRS and YFSETQ. V was pared by 1 base and J by 2 bases, with 12 bases between. CDR3 DNA sequence: TGCGCCAGCAGCTTGAGACAGGTTCGTAACACTGAAGCTTTCTTT. It yields the protein CASSLRQVRNTEAFF.

The DNA for the CDR3 is TGTGCCAGCTCATCCCAGGGTTCTGGGGCCAACGTCCTGACTTTC. Its protein is CASSSQGSGANVLTF. This rearrangement joins TRBV18 to TRBJ2-6; D perhaps matches TRBD1 (5 bases). The CDR3 is 15 amino acids. V was clipped by 5 bases and J by 1 base, with 9 bases between them. CDR1 and CDR2 (germline): KGHSH, LQKENI.

The chain links TRBV4-2 to TRBJ2-1, with 8 bases that match TRBD1. V trimming: 6 bases; J trimming: 7 bases; junction bases outside the gene matches: 8. Germline loops: CDR1 LGHNA, CDR2 YNFKEQ. This CDR3 is built from 14 residues. The CDR3 loop is CASSNDRGGNEQFF. CDR3 sequence (DNA): TGTGCCAGCAGTAATGACAGGGGTGGTAATGAGCAGTTCTTC.

The V gene is TRBV5-6, the J gene TRBJ1-1; D is ambiguous. The germline V and J ends were trimmed by 7 bases and 1 base, with 11 bases remaining between them. Looked up from germline, CDR1 is SGHDT and CDR2 is YYEEEE. The length of the CDR3 is 13 residues. DNA for the CDR3: TGTGCCAGCTTTCCCCCGTGGAACACTGAAGCTTTCTTT. Its protein product is CASFPPWNTEAFF.

The rearrangement uses TRBV7-3 and TRBJ2-2; D possibly corresponds to TRBD2 (6 bases). Germline loops: CDR1 SGHTA, CDR2 FQGTGA. V was clipped by 2 bases and J by 4 bases, with 11 bases between them. The length of the CDR3 is 15 residues. The CDR3 DNA sequence: TGTGCCAGCAGCTTATATTTGGGGGGCACCGGGGAGCTGTTTTTT. It encodes CASSLYLGGTGELFF.

The chain recombines TRBV7-8 with TRBJ2-7; 7 positions match TRBD1. The germline V gene encodes CDR1 SGHVS and CDR2 FQNEAQ. Trimming cost V 2 bases and J 1 base; bases outside gene matches: 5. The CDR3 covers 15 residues. The CDR3 region has the DNA TGTGCCAGCAGCTTATTCGGGACAGATTCCTACGAGCAGTACTTC. It translates to CASSLFGTDSYEQYF.

The CDR3 nucleotides are TGTGCCAGCAGACCTAATTCAGGGGTTCAGCCCCAGCATTTT. Translation: CASRPNSGVQPQHF. The rearrangement joins TRBV6-6 to TRBJ1-5; weak D call: TRBD1 (6 bases). From germline, CDR1 is MNHNY and CDR2 SVGAGI (reference sequence). CDR3 length equals 14 residues. Trimming left V 6 bases short and J 6 bases short, with 15 bases between.

The chain combines TRBV7-3 with TRBJ2-7, with D possibly TRBD1 on 6 matching bases. CDR1 and CDR2 (germline): SGHTA, FQGTGA. Trimming shortened V by 5 bases and J by 5 bases, and 22 bases separated the two germline ends. The CDR3 runs to 16 residues. The CDR3 bases are TGTGCCAGCAGCCAGGGGAAAGCTATGCAGGCCCACGAGCAGTACTTC. The encoded protein is CASSQGKAMQAHEQYF.

The rearrangement links TRBV6-5 to TRBJ1-6; TRBD1 agrees at 9 bases. Germline V gene lookup returns CDR1 MNHEY and CDR2 SVGAGI. Trimming removed 6 bases from V and 9 bases from J; junction bases left unmatched: 6. The CDR3 is made up of 14 amino acids. CDR3 amino acids: CASSTGQGSSPLHF. The DNA of the CDR3 is TGTGCCAGCAGCACCGGACAGGGGTCTTCACCCCTCCACTTT.

This sequence joins TRBV7-9 and TRBJ2-5; TRBD1 matches 7 bases. The CDR3 has 14 amino acids. Per germline, CDR1 SEHNR and CDR2 FQNEAQ (reference sequence). V trimming: 1 base; J trimming: 3 bases; junction bases outside the gene matches: 2. CDR3 DNA sequence: TGTGCCAGCAGCTTAGACGGACAGGAAGAGACCCAGTACTTC. It encodes CASSLDGQEETQYF.

The chain links TRBV5-6 to TRBJ2-5; D not certain. CDR1 and CDR2 from the germline V gene are SGHDT and YYEEEE. Trimming took off 4 bases at V and 0 bases at J, with 13 bases between the two ends. This CDR3 is built from 15 residues. CDR3 bases: TGTGCCAGCAGCCCACGGCGGATGGACCAAGAGACCCAGTACTTC. It translates to CASSPRRMDQETQYF.